The 24 T cell receptor beta chains below all came from one sample that was sequenced in a study of blood T cell repertoires in COVID-19. Sequenced by immunoSEQ multiplex PCR; TCRdb stores in-frame clones only, minus some. The profile covers 120,000 or so clones, with around 76% appearing a single time and over 4.5% taken by the ten largest. Material for sequencing was peripheral blood. The receptors derive from a man in his 60s with acute or convalescent COVID-19.

The chain joins TRBV27 to TRBJ1-2, with 8 bases that match TRBD1. The CDR3 contains 13 residues. The germline CDR1 and CDR2 sequences are MNHEY and SMNVEV (reference sequence). V gave up 4 bases and J gave up 8 bases; unmatched junction bases: 6. The CDR3 loop reads CASSYDRGIGYTF. The CDR3 bases are TGTGCCAGCAGTTATGACAGGGGAATAGGCTACACCTTC.

The chain is built from TRBV20-1 and TRBJ2-7; possibly TRBD2 for D (5 bases). The germline V and J ends were trimmed by 3 bases and 3 bases, with 15 bases remaining between them. Per the germline V gene, CDR1 is DFQATT and CDR2 is SNEGSKA (reference sequence). CDR3 size: 14 residues. CDR3 sequence reads: CSASTPSSNYEQYF. The CDR3 DNA is TGCAGTGCTAGTACCCCGTCTAGCAACTACGAGCAGTACTTC.

V usage is TRBV5-1 and J usage is TRBJ2-3; 11 bases match TRBD2. The CDR3 has 19 residues. J gave up 3 bases and V 0 bases, and 12 bases lay outside the gene matches. Germline assignment: CDR1 SGHRS and CDR2 YFSETQ. The CDR3 loop is CASSLGPAVSGGATDTQYF. The CDR3 nucleotides read TGCGCCAGCAGCTTGGGTCCAGCAGTTAGCGGGGGGGCGACAGATACGCAGTATTTT.

The CDR3 here is CASSSSQGNTEAFF. The CDR3 DNA sequence: TGTGCCAGCAGCTCGTCACAGGGAAACACTGAAGCTTTCTTT. The chain has TRBV7-9 and TRBJ1-1; D is possibly TRBD1 (6 bases). Germline V gene data show CDR1 as SEHNR and CDR2 as FQNEAQ (reference sequence). The length of the CDR3 is 14 residues. Between the trimmed V and J ends, which lost 4 bases and 2 bases, there was a span of 11 bases.

This clone was detected once. The genes are TRBV14 and TRBJ2-5; TRBD1 aligns across 9 bases. The J segment lost 5 bases and the V segment lost 3 bases, leaving 4 bases of the junction unmatched. Germline loops: CDR1 SGHDN, CDR2 FVKESK. This CDR3 contains 14 residues. This CDR3 reads CASSQDRGRETQYF. CDR3 DNA: TGTGCCAGCAGCCAGGACAGGGGACGGGAGACCCAGTACTTC. The full variable domain, completed using reference TRBV14 and TRBJ2-5, is EAGVTQFPSHSVIEKGQTVTLRCDPISGHDNLYWYRRVMGKEIKFLLHFVKESKQDESGMPNNRFLAERTGGTYSTLKVQPAELEDSGVYFCASSQDRGRETQYFGPGTRLLVL.

V gene TRBV4-2 combines with J gene TRBJ2-2; D gene uncertain. There are 14 residues in the CDR3. From germline, CDR1 is LGHNA and CDR2 YNFKEQ. V was pared by 2 bases and J by 6 bases, with 10 bases between. The CDR3 region has the DNA TGTGCCAGCAGCCAAACCGTTTCAGCCGGGGAGCTGTTTTTT. Translating it yields CASSQTVSAGELFF.

A few counts support this clone. The rearrangement links TRBV27 to TRBJ2-7; 10 nucleotides line up with TRBD1. V was clipped by 4 bases and J by 4 bases; unmatched bases: 7. CDR1 MNHEY and CDR2 SMNVEV come from the germline V gene (reference sequence). This CDR3 has 15 amino acids. DNA for the CDR3: TGTGCCAGCAGTTCTAAAGGGACAGGGGCATACGAGCAGTACTTC. It is translated as CASSSKGTGAYEQYF.

The chain employs TRBV15 and TRBJ2-5; a possible D gene is TRBD1 (7 bases). From germline, CDR1 is LNHNV and CDR2 YYDKDF (reference sequence). The CDR3 has 14 amino acids. V lost 4 bases and J 4 bases, leaving 13 bases between the germline ends. This CDR3 reads CATSTRGAPETQYF. The DNA of the CDR3 is TGTGCCACCAGCACCAGGGGGGCCCCAGAGACCCAGTACTTC.

The V gene is TRBV10-1, the J gene TRBJ1-1; D not resolved. The CDR3 is 11 amino acids. V was pared by 4 bases and J by 5 bases, with 5 bases between. Germline assignment: CDR1 WNHNN and CDR2 SYGVQD (reference sequence). Here the CDR3 reads CASSVRTEAFF. Written as DNA, the CDR3 is TGCGCCAGCAGTGTGAGGACTGAAGCTTTCTTT.

This rearrangement joins TRBV3-1 (or the pseudogene TRBV3-2) to TRBJ2-3; D gene uncertain. Germline loops: CDR1 LGHDT, CDR2 YNNKEL (reference sequence). With 4 bases removed from V and 2 bases from J, the gap between germline ends came to 4 bases. The CDR3 consists of 12 residues. The CDR3 region is CASSPYTDTQYF. For the CDR3, the DNA is TGTGCCAGCAGCCCGTACACAGATACGCAGTATTTT.

The gene calls are TRBV14 and TRBJ2-2; 8 bases map to TRBD2. Germline V gives CDR1 SGHDN, CDR2 FVKESK. This CDR3 comprises 16 residues. V lost 0 bases and J lost 3; bases outside the gene matches: 3. CDR3 sequence (DNA): TGTGCCAGCAGCCAAGATTGGCGGGAGGACACCGGGGAGCTGTTTTTT. It encodes CASSQDWREDTGELFF.

V is TRBV7-9 and J is TRBJ1-1; D ambiguous. Trimming took 5 bases from V and 10 from J, leaving 17 bases between them. CDR1 and CDR2 from the germline V gene are SEHNR and FQNEAQ (reference sequence). The CDR3 runs to 13 residues. CDR3 loop: CASSPYSKSGAFF. CDR3 sequence (DNA): TGTGCCAGCAGCCCTTACAGCAAAAGTGGAGCTTTCTTT.

The chain combines TRBV6-5 with TRBJ1-1, with D perhaps TRBD1 (6 bases). Trimming removed 8 bases from V and 1 base from J, with 11 bases in between. Germline CDR1 and CDR2: MNHEY and SVGAGI. The length of the CDR3 is 13 residues. CDR3 loop: CASRLGGNTEAFF. CDR3 nucleotides: TGTGCCAGCCGATTAGGGGGGAACACTGAAGCTTTCTTT.

This clone was detected once. One junction end disagrees with the germline gene, perhaps due to a read error. The V call is TRBV3-1 (or the pseudogene TRBV3-2), the J call TRBJ2-7; 8 positions match TRBD1. The CDR3 totals 15 residues. The germline CDR1 and CDR2 sequences are LGHDT and YNNKEL (reference sequence). CDR3 DNA: TGTGCCAGCAGCTCGGGACAGGACCCTTTTGTCAAGCAATACTTC. Translation gives CASSSGQDPFVKQYF.

This clone turned up a few times. This rearrangement joins TRBV2 to TRBJ1-2, with a tentative D call TRBD1 (5 bases). Germline V gene data show CDR1 as SNHLY and CDR2 as FYNNEI. With 7 bases removed from V and 0 bases from J, the gap between germline ends came to 9 bases. The CDR3 is 13 amino acids. The CDR3 DNA reads as TGTGCCAGCACGACAGAGCCTAACTATGGCTACACCTTC. Amino acid sequence: CASTTEPNYGYTF. Supplemented by reference TRBV2 and TRBJ1-2, the full variable domain reads EPEVTQTPSHQVTQMGQEVILRCVPISNHLYFYWYRQILGQKVEFLVSFYNNEISEKSEIFDDQFSVERPDGSNFTLKIRSTKLEDSAMYFCASTTEPNYGYTFGSGTRLTVV.

The V call is TRBV6-5, the J call TRBJ2-3; a possible D gene is TRBD1 (6 bases). V was trimmed by 5 bases and J by 6 bases, leaving 18 bases between them. The V gene's germline CDR1 is MNHEY and CDR2 SVGAGI. The CDR3 runs to 15 residues. CDR3 nucleotides: TGTGCCAGCAGTCAAAGCAGGGGTAGCCCGGATACGCAGTATTTT. Translation: CASSQSRGSPDTQYF.

This sequence joins TRBV7-3 and TRBJ1-5; maybe TRBD1 (5 bases). Germline values: CDR1 SGHTA, CDR2 FQGTGA. Trimming cost V 0 bases and J 0 bases, with 6 bases left between them. This CDR3 contains 15 residues. For the CDR3, the DNA is TGTGCCAGCAGCTTAACAGGGGATAGCAATCAGCCCCAGCATTTT. Protein: CASSLTGDSNQPQHF.

The gene calls are TRBV9 and TRBJ1-2; no clear D. Trimming stripped 1 base from V and 6 bases from J, with 10 bases between. The CDR3 sequence is 13 residues long. Germline V gene data show CDR1 as SGDLS and CDR2 as YYNGEE. The CDR3 loop is CASSVSGFHGYTF. CDR3 in DNA: TGTGCCAGCAGCGTATCGGGTTTCCATGGCTACACCTTC.

The rearrangement uses TRBV5-5 and TRBJ2-3; D perhaps matches TRBD2 (6 bases). The CDR3 sequence is 16 residues long. Per germline, CDR1 SGHKS and CDR2 YYEKEE (reference sequence). The V end was cut by 5 bases, the J end by 2 bases, with 18 bases between. Written as DNA, the CDR3 is TGTGCCAGCAGGCGAGCCAGCGGGTCCTTCACAGATACGCAGTATTTT. Its translation: CASRRASGSFTDTQYF. The variable domain in full, with the rest retrieved from reference TRBV5-5 and TRBJ2-3, is DAGVTQSPTHLIKTRGQQVTLRCSPISGHKSVSWYQQVLGQGPQFIFQYYEKEERGRGNFPDRFSARQFPNYSSELNVNALLLGDSALYLCASRRASGSFTDTQYFGPGTRLTVL.

The chain couples TRBV24-1 to TRBJ2-1; tentative D call: TRBD1 (5 bases). The CDR3 loop spans 16 amino acids. The germline V gene has CDR1 KGHDR and CDR2 SFDVKD. Trimming pared 4 bases from V and 2 bases from J, leaving 14 bases between. In DNA, the CDR3 is TGTGCCACCAGTGACTTCTATCAGGGAACCTACAATGAGCAGTTCTTC. It specifies CATSDFYQGTYNEQFF.

The V call is TRBV5-1, the J call TRBJ1-2; 10 nucleotides align to TRBD1. The CDR3 is 14 amino acids. Germline CDR1 is SGHRS and CDR2 is YFSETQ. The V segment lost 5 bases and the J segment 2 bases; nucleotides outside the gene matches: 3. The CDR3 region has the DNA TGCGCCAGCAGTAAGACAGGGGGCAACTATGGCTACACCTTC. Its translation: CASSKTGGNYGYTF.

The rearrangement links TRBV7-9 to TRBJ1-1, with a tentative D call TRBD1 (6 bases). This CDR3 is 17 amino acids long. CDR1 is SEHNR and CDR2 is FQNEAQ in the germline V gene (reference sequence). Trimming took 5 bases from V and 0 from J, leaving 19 bases between them. CDR3 coding DNA: TGTGCCAGCAGCCCTGATAGGACAGATACCTTGAACACTGAAGCTTTCTTT. It specifies CASSPDRTDTLNTEAFF.

This clone was counted between two and nine times. V and J are TRBV7-3 and TRBJ2-1, with TRBD2 matching over 7 bases. CDR1 and CDR2 from the germline V gene are SGHTA and FQGTGA. V was pared by 3 bases and J by 8 bases, with 7 bases of the junction left unmatched. The CDR3 runs to 14 residues. As DNA, the CDR3 is TGTGCCAGCAGCTTGGGCGGGAGTAAGGATGAGCAGTTCTTC. Its translation is CASSLGGSKDEQFF.

This chain links TRBV5-4 with TRBJ2-4, with D perhaps TRBD2 (6 bases). The CDR3 has 13 amino acids. V gave up 2 bases and J gave up 9 bases, with 12 bases separating them. Germline V lookup: CDR1 SGHNT, CDR2 YYREEE (reference sequence). The CDR3 DNA sequence: TGTGCCAGCAGCTTCGGAGGGCAGGGCATTCAGTACTTC. Protein sequence: CASSFGGQGIQYF.